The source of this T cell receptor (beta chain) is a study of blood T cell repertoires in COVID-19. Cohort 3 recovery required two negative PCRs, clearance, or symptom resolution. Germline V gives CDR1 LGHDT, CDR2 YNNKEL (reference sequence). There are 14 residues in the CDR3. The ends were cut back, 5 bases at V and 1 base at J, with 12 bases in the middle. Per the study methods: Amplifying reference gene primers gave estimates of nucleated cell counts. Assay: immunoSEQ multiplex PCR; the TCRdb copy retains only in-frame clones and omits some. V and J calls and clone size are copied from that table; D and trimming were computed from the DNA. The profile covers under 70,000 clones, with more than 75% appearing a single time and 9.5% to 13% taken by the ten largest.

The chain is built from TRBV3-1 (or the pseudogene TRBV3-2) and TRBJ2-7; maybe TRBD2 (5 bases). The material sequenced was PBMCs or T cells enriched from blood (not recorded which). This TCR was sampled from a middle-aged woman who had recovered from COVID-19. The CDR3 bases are TGTGCCAGCAGCATCGAGCGGCGATCCTACGAGCAGTACTTC. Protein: CASSIERRSYEQYF.